The 11 T cell receptor beta chains below were found in one sample sequenced in a study of T cell repertoires in cytomegalovirus infection. Each CDR3 protein is one row after TCRdb ran MiXCR on the reads. The sample has about 230,000 distinct CDR3 sequences, approximately 24% seen once. The sample was CD8+ T cells from PBMCs. Receptors originate from a human donor in good health (CMV status not recorded). Some clones in this sample may be carry-over from other donors' samples.

Ten or more counts support this clonotype. The genes are TRBV7-6 and TRBJ2-1, with a weak D call TRBD2 (5 bases). The germline V and J ends were trimmed by 5 bases and 8 bases, with 19 bases remaining between them. Per the germline V gene, CDR1 is SGHVS and CDR2 is FNYEAQ. This CDR3 has 15 residues. CDR3 protein: CASSPEVGSVDEQFF. CDR3 sequence (DNA): TGTGCCAGCAGCCCGGAGGTGGGTTCGGTCGATGAGCAGTTCTTC.

This clonotype was found many times. The chain uses TRBV28 and TRBJ2-1, with TRBD1 matching over 10 bases. Germline CDR1 and CDR2: MDHEN and SYDVKM. This CDR3 is 15 amino acids long. V was pared by 6 bases and J by 1 base, with 3 bases of the junction left unmatched. CDR3: CASSPGQGSYNEQFF. The CDR3 region has the DNA TGTGCCAGCAGCCCGGGACAGGGGTCCTACAATGAGCAGTTCTTC.

This clonotype showed up many times. The V call is TRBV28, the J call TRBJ1-5, with 8 bases that match TRBD1. The CDR3 extends over 16 amino acids. Germline V gives CDR1 MDHEN, CDR2 SYDVKM. V was pared by 6 bases and J by 1 base, with 8 bases of the junction left unmatched. The CDR3 bases are TGTGCCAGCAGCCCCCAGGGGGCTGGAAGCAATCAGCCCCAGCATTTT. Translating it yields CASSPQGAGSNQPQHF.

V is TRBV3-1 and J is TRBJ2-1; 7 nucleotides line up with TRBD2. Germline values: CDR1 LGHDT, CDR2 YNNKEL (reference sequence). J lost 9 bases, V lost 1 base, and 12 bases had no gene match. CDR3 size: 16 residues. In DNA form, the CDR3 reads TGTGCCAGCAGCCAAGTGGGGAGGGGTCCCTTCATTGAGCAGTTCTTC. Translated: CASSQVGRGPFIEQFF.

This clonotype was seen a handful of times. This rearrangement joins TRBV11-1 to TRBJ2-1, with 7 nucleotides matching TRBD1. The J segment lost 1 base and the V segment lost 5 bases, leaving 11 bases of the junction unmatched. Germline loops: CDR1 SGHAT, CDR2 FQDESV (reference sequence). CDR3 length equals 17 residues. The CDR3 coding sequence is TGTGCCAGCAGCCCGACAGGGCCGCCTTTATCCTACAATGAGCAGTTCTTC. Translated, it gives CASSPTGPPLSYNEQFF.

This clonotype showed up just a few times. The chain links TRBV20-1 to TRBJ1-1, with D uncertain. V was pared by 4 bases and J by 3 bases, with 9 bases between. Germline V CDR1 and CDR2: DFQATT, SNEGSKA (reference sequence). The CDR3 has 12 amino acids. This CDR3 is CSAIWEYTEAFF. The CDR3 DNA is TGCAGTGCTATTTGGGAATACACTGAAGCTTTCTTT.

This chain uses TRBV4-1 with TRBJ2-4; D gene uncertain. The CDR3 is made up of 13 amino acids. V lost 0 bases and J lost 5, with 5 bases in between. The germline V gene encodes CDR1 MGHRA and CDR2 YSYEKL. CDR3 nucleotide sequence: TGCGCCAGCAGCCAAGAAAGGGAAAACATTCAGTACTTC. This codes for CASSQERENIQYF.

This clonotype was recorded a few times. The rearrangement joins TRBV20-1 to TRBJ1-2; 9 bases fit TRBD1. The CDR3 runs 16 residues. Germline V CDR1 and CDR2: DFQATT, SNEGSKA (reference sequence). V shed 0 bases and J 3 bases; nucleotides not matched to a gene: 8. This CDR3 reads CSARDADRGVYYGYTF. CDR3 in DNA: TGCAGTGCTAGAGATGCTGACAGGGGGGTGTACTATGGCTACACCTTC.

The chain joins TRBV29-1 to TRBJ2-7, with 7 bases identical to TRBD1. The length of the CDR3 is 11 residues. Germline CDR1 and CDR2: SQVTM and ANQGSEA. CDR3 bases: TGCATCGCAGGGGGCTCCTACGAGCAGTACTTC. Protein product: CIAGGSYEQYF.

This clonotype has ten or more counts. The chain carries TRBV29-1 and TRBJ1-4; TRBD1 matches 8 bases. The CDR3 consists of 13 residues. Per germline, CDR1 SQVTM and CDR2 ANQGSEA. V was pared by 6 bases and J by 8 bases, with 8 bases of the junction left unmatched. In DNA, the CDR3 is TGCAGCGTCCGGACAGGGCTAGGGGAAAAACTGTTTTTT. Translating gives CSVRTGLGEKLFF.

In this sample, this clonotype turned up many times. The chain combines TRBV28 with TRBJ2-7; TRBD1 matches at 8 bases. CDR1 and CDR2 (germline): MDHEN, SYDVKM. CDR3 length equals 16 residues. Germline trimming cut 1 base from V and 8 bases from J; bases unmatched to any gene: 13. The CDR3 here is CASSLYYQSGTGKQYF. The CDR3 nucleotides are TGTGCCAGCAGTTTATATTATCAGAGTGGGACAGGCAAGCAGTACTTC.